The sequence of this T cell receptor (beta chain) was determined in a study of beta chain features in type 1 diabetes. The investigators reverse transcribed all of the isolated RNA, so they sequenced expressed TCRB transcripts. Measured with immunoSEQ multiplex PCR; TCRdb has only the in-frame clones, and not every one. The sample has 330,000 or so clones, around 13% seen once. This clone showed up just a few times. Sequencing was done on a sample of central memory CD4+ T cells from blood. The sequence was collected from a young man in good health.

Here the CDR3 reads CASSQDSNSGNTIYF. As DNA, the CDR3 is TGTGCCAGCAGCCAGGACAGCAACTCTGGAAACACCATATATTTT. The V gene is TRBV5-4, the J gene TRBJ1-3; tentatively, D is TRBD1 (6 bases). The germline gives CDR1 SGHNT, CDR2 YYREEE (reference sequence). This CDR3 region has 15 residues. V lost 4 bases and J 0 bases, leaving 11 bases between the germline ends.